The 18 T cell receptor beta chains in this list originate from one sample, sequenced in a study of T cell changes during pregnancy in multiple sclerosis. The method was immunoSEQ multiplex PCR; TCRdb's version includes in-frame clones alone and lacks a portion of them. The profile covers about 110,000 clones, with 85% to 95% appearing a single time and 0.78% taken by the ten largest. Sequencing used peripheral blood, obtained in the third trimester of pregnancy. These receptors were obtained from a female donor in good health, enrolled as a control in a pregnancy study.

The chain joins TRBV27 to TRBJ2-1; no reliable D call. V shed 5 bases and J shed 5 bases, with 4 bases lying between them. This CDR3 is 11 amino acids long. The germline CDR1 and CDR2 sequences are MNHEY and SMNVEV (reference sequence). The CDR3 DNA follows: TGTGCCAGCAGTGAGAACAATGAGCAGTTCTTC. Protein sequence: CASSENNEQFF.

The gene calls are TRBV7-8 and TRBJ2-5, with 8 bases matching TRBD1. Germline assignment: CDR1 SGHVS and CDR2 FQNEAQ. V lost 2 bases, J lost 4 bases, and 0 bases stayed unmatched. This CDR3 comprises 13 residues. For the CDR3, the DNA is TGTGCCAGCAGCTTACAGGGGGCAGAGACCCAGTACTTC. This gives the protein CASSLQGAETQYF.

The V gene is TRBV4-2, the J gene TRBJ1-6; weak D call: TRBD1 (6 bases). The V gene's germline CDR1 is LGHNA and CDR2 YNFKEQ. This CDR3 contains 19 residues. Between the trimmed V and J ends, which lost 10 bases and 10 bases, there was a span of 35 bases. The CDR3 sequence is CATSRGLWDNKIRGSPLHF. In DNA, the CDR3 is TGTGCCACCTCCCGCGGATTATGGGACAATAAGATCCGGGGCTCACCCCTCCACTTT.

The genes are TRBV2 and TRBJ1-1; D not certain. This CDR3 has 13 residues. Deletions cut 6 bases from V and 1 base from J, with 9 bases between. The germline V gene encodes CDR1 SNHLY and CDR2 FYNNEI. The CDR3 sequence: CASRLGANTEAFF. In nucleotides, the CDR3 is TGTGCCAGCAGGCTGGGAGCGAACACTGAAGCTTTCTTT. The full variable domain, rest sourced from reference TRBV2 and TRBJ1-1, is EPEVTQTPSHQVTQMGQEVILRCVPISNHLYFYWYRQILGQKVEFLVSFYNNEISEKSEIFDDQFSVERPDGSNFTLKIRSTKLEDSAMYFCASRLGANTEAFFGQGTRLTVV.

This chain links TRBV9 with TRBJ1-1, with D hard to call. This CDR3 region has 13 residues. Germline assignment: CDR1 SGDLS and CDR2 YYNGEE. Trimming removed 1 base at V and 3 bases at J, with 7 bases between. The CDR3 bases are TGTGCCAGCAGCGTATCAGGCGACACTGAAGCTTTCTTT. Its protein product is CASSVSGDTEAFF.

The chain couples TRBV2 to TRBJ1-3, with D tentatively TRBD1 (5 bases). The V end lost 2 bases, the J end lost 0 bases, and 8 bases lay between the germline ends. The CDR3 has 15 amino acids. CDR1 and CDR2 from the germline V gene are SNHLY and FYNNEI. The CDR3 coding sequence is TGTGCCAGCAGTGAAAACAGGTACTCTGGAAACACCATATATTTT. Encoded protein: CASSENRYSGNTIYF.

This chain connects TRBV5-8 to TRBJ1-4, with no clear D. This CDR3 region has 14 residues. Germline V gene data show CDR1 as SGHTS and CDR2 as YDEGEE. V was shortened by 2 bases and J by 0 bases, with 5 bases between the two germline ends. This CDR3 reads CASSFTATNEKLFF. The DNA of the CDR3 is TGTGCCAGCAGCTTTACTGCAACTAATGAAAAACTGTTTTTT.

Note on this clone: Other DNA sequences within the sample encode an identical CDR3. The chain carries TRBV6-5 and TRBJ1-2; 9 nucleotides line up with TRBD1. The germline V gene has CDR1 MNHEY and CDR2 SVGAGI. With 4 bases clipped from V and 3 bases from J, the junction kept 3 bases outside the gene matches. This CDR3 comprises 14 residues. The CDR3 region is CASSSGTGYYGYTF. DNA of the CDR3: TGTGCCAGCAGTTCCGGGACAGGGTACTATGGCTACACCTTC.

Remarks on this clone: The junction shows a germline mismatch at one end, possibly a read error. The chain recombines TRBV7-7 with TRBJ2-2, with D perhaps matching TRBD2 (5 bases). Looked up from germline, CDR1 is SSHAT and CDR2 is FNYEAQ (reference sequence). The length of the CDR3 is 12 residues. The CDR3 protein is CASNEGVGELFF. CDR3 in DNA: TGTGCTAGCAACGAGGGCGTTGGGGAGCTGTTTTTT.

The chain employs TRBV7-9 and TRBJ1-3; TRBD1 matches 9 bases. The CDR3 sequence is 17 residues long. Germline values: CDR1 SEHNR, CDR2 FQNEAQ (reference sequence). After removal of 2 bases from V and 2 bases from J, the junction contained 7 bases not matched to a gene. In DNA form, the CDR3 reads TGTGCCAGCAGCTTATCAAACCGGGACAGGGCTGGAAACACCATATATTTT. Translating it yields CASSLSNRDRAGNTIYF. Full variable domain (rest looked up from reference TRBV7-9 and TRBJ1-3): DTGVSQNPRHKITKRGQNVTFRCDPISEHNRLYWYRQTLGQGPEFLTYFQNEAQLEKSRLLSDRFSAERPKGSFSTLEIQRTEQGDSAMYLCASSLSNRDRAGNTIYFGEGSWLTVV.

This sequence joins TRBV10-3 and TRBJ2-5; 11 bases fit TRBD1. With 3 bases clipped from V and 2 bases from J, the junction kept 5 bases outside the gene matches. CDR1 ENHRY and CDR2 SYGVKD come from the germline V gene. The CDR3 extends over 16 amino acids. As DNA, the CDR3 is TGTGCCATCAGTGACCCGGGACAGGGGGGTCAAGAGACCCAGTACTTC. It is translated as CAISDPGQGGQETQYF.

The rearrangement links TRBV18 to TRBJ2-7; the D gene is possibly TRBD1 (5 bases). This CDR3 is built from 13 residues. The V gene lost 0 bases and the J gene lost 7 bases, with 10 bases spanning the gap. Germline assignment: CDR1 KGHSH and CDR2 LQKENI. The chain's CDR3 is CASSPPQEKEQYF. The CDR3 region has the DNA TGTGCCAGCTCACCACCACAGGAAAAGGAGCAGTACTTC.

The V gene is TRBV5-6, the J gene TRBJ2-7; D perhaps matches TRBD1 (5 bases). Germline CDR1 SGHDT, CDR2 YYEEEE. Trimming left V 6 bases short and J 2 bases short, with 12 bases between. The CDR3 is 13 amino acids. CDR3 protein: CASNSGQPYEQYF. The CDR3 coding sequence is TGTGCCAGCAATTCAGGACAACCCTACGAGCAGTACTTC.

This chain joins TRBV5-4 and TRBJ2-7; 9 bases align to TRBD1. J gave up 4 bases and V 5 bases, and 10 bases lay outside the gene matches. The CDR3 is 15 amino acids. The germline CDR1 and CDR2 sequences are SGHNT and YYREEE (reference sequence). CDR3 bases: TGTGCCAGCAGTTCCTCCGGGACAGGGTTATACGAGCAGTACTTC. Its translation: CASSSSGTGLYEQYF.

This clone has just one count. As DNA, the CDR3 is TGTGCCAGCAGCCCCCAGCCCGGGAGAGGTGAGCAGTACTTC. Translated: CASSPQPGRGEQYF. V gene TRBV7-3 combines with J gene TRBJ2-7; maybe TRBD2 (6 bases). V shed 5 bases and J shed 7 bases, with 18 bases lying between them. This CDR3 region has 14 residues. Germline CDR1 reads SGHTA; CDR2 reads FQGTGA.

CDR3 coding DNA: TGTGCCAGCAGAGGACAGGGAGGAGCCGGGGAGCTGTTTTTT. Translated: CASRGQGGAGELFF. V and J are TRBV6-6 and TRBJ2-2; 8 nucleotides agree with TRBD1. Trimming removed 6 bases from V and 6 bases from J; junction bases left unmatched: 6. The germline V gene encodes CDR1 MNHNY and CDR2 SVGAGI (reference sequence). This CDR3 has 14 residues.

The gene calls are TRBV4-3 and TRBJ2-1, with 8 bases that match TRBD2. Germline V gene sequence: CDR1 LGHNA, CDR2 YSLEER. The J segment lost 5 bases and the V segment lost 1 base, leaving 7 bases of the junction unmatched. This CDR3 spans 16 amino acids. As DNA, the CDR3 is TGCGCCAGCAGCCAAGTGATCGGGGGGGGGAACAATGAGCAGTTCTTC. Translation: CASSQVIGGGNNEQFF.

The rearrangement joins TRBV18 to TRBJ2-7; TRBD2 aligns across 7 bases. J lost 5 bases, V lost 3 bases, and 10 bases had no gene match. The germline CDR1 and CDR2 sequences are KGHSH and LQKENI. The CDR3 consists of 15 residues. CDR3 nucleotide sequence: TGTGCCAGCTCACCCCTGGGAGGGACGGCCCACGAGCAGTACTTC. Translated: CASSPLGGTAHEQYF.